This TCR beta chain was sequenced for a study of blood T cell repertoires in COVID-19. At the level of the study: Researchers got acute and convalescent COVID-19 samples from the United States, Italy and Spain. In each case, the material was cDNA or gDNA derived from T cells, B-cell-depleted T cells, or PBMCs.

Original processing methods: By means of reference gene primer amplification, nucleated cell counts were estimated. Sequenced by immunoSEQ multiplex PCR; TCRdb stores in-frame clones only, minus some. That table supplies the V and J calls and clone size; D and trimming were determined from the DNA. This table holds around 170,000 clones, about four fifths found once. Material: peripheral blood. This sequence originates from an elderly woman with acute or convalescent COVID-19.

Here the CDR3 DNA reads TGTGCTAGTGGTTTGGGTTCGGGGGAAAACAATGAGCAGTTCTTC. Its translation: CASGLGSGENNEQFF. The chain has TRBV12-5 and TRBJ2-1, with D maybe TRBD2 (6 bases). This CDR3 has 15 residues. Trimming took 1 base from V and 5 from J, leaving 12 bases between them. Germline V gene sequence: CDR1 LGHNT, CDR2 FRNRAP.